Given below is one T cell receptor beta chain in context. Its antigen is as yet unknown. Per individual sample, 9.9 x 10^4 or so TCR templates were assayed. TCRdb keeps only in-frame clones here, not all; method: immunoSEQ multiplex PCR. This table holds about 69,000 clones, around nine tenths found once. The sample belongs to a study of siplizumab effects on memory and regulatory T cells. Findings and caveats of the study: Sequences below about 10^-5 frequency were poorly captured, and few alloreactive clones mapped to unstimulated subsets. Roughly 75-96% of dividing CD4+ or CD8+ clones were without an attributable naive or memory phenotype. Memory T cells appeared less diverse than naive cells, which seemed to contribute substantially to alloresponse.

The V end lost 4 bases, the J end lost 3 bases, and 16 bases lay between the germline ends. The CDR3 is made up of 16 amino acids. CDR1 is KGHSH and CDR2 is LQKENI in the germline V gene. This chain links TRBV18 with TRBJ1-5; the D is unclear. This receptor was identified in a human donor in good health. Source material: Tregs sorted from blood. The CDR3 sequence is CASSRSAPGNNQPQHF. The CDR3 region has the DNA TGTGCCAGCTCACGTTCCGCTCCCGGTAACAATCAGCCCCAGCATTTT. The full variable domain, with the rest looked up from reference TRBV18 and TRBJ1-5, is NAGVMQNPRHLVRRRGQEARLRCSPMKGHSHVYWYRQLPEEGLKFMVYLQKENIIDESGMPKERFSAEFPKEGPSILRIQQVVRGDSAAYFCASSRSAPGNNQPQHFGDGTRLSIL.